This TCR beta chain was profiled in a study of T cells after yellow fever vaccination. This clonotype appeared a few times. TCRdb used MiXCR to reprocess the 5' RACE reads, holding one entry per CDR3 protein. The repertoire holds about 170,000 distinct CDR3 sequences, with 9.5% to 11% as singletons. Germline CDR1 and CDR2: SGHNT and YYREEE (reference sequence). The CDR3 runs 14 residues. The ends lost 4 bases at V and 8 bases at J; junction bases unmatched: 6. V is TRBV5-4 and J is TRBJ1-4; 9 bases agree with TRBD1. The sample in question was CD8+ T cells sorted from PBMCs, obtained 15 days after the yellow fever booster vaccination. The TCR was taken from a man aged 18 to 29 who received the YFV17D yellow fever vaccine. The chain's CDR3 is CASSTGTGQEKLFF. The CDR3 DNA is TGTGCCAGCAGCACCGGGACAGGGCAGGAAAAACTGTTTTTT.